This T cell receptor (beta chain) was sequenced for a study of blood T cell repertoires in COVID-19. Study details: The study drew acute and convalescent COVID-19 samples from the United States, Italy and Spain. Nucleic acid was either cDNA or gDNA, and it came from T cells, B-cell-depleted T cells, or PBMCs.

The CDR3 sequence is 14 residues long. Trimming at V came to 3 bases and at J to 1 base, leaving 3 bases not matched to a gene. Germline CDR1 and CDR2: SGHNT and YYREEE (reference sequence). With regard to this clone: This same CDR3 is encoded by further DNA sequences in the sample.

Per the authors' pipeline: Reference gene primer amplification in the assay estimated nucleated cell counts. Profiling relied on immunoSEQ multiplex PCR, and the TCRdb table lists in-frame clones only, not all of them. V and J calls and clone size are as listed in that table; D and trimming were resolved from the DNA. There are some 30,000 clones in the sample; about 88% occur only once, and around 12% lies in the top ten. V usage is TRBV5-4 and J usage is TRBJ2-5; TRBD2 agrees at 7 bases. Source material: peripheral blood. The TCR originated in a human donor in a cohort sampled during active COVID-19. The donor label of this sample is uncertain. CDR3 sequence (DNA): TGTGCCAGCAGCTCGCGGGGGACCCAAGAGACCCAGTACTTC. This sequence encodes CASSSRGTQETQYF.